Below, one T cell receptor (beta chain) is given with its context. Its antigen is currently unknown. V lost 6 bases to trimming and J lost 0 bases, with 9 bases between them. Per the germline V gene, CDR1 is SGHVS and CDR2 is FQNEAQ. The CDR3 is 14 amino acids. 13 Jbeta primers and 60 Vbeta primers were used for the PCR. Clones were read by immunoSEQ multiplex PCR, and TCRdb kept only the in-frame ones, dropping some. Of 140,000 to 150,000 clones listed, roughly four fifths are singletons. The sample is drawn from a study of cytomegalovirus exposure and HLA in healthy donors. Study context: Earlier sequencing of around 190 million T cells yielded about 120 million unique TCR beta sequences.

Broader study findings: Later analysis identified a missense DCLRE1C variant that was linked to TCR beta V- and J-gene trimming. The analysis excluded some indistinguishable V segments, including TRBV6-2 and TRBV6-3. Sequencing likely generated an artifact that appeared as a cluster of highly shared sequence variants.

This sequence originates from a woman in her sixties or seventies in good health and CMV-seropositive. The chain has TRBV7-8 and TRBJ1-3; no clear D gene. Sequenced: PBMCs. The CDR3 loop is CASRRLDSGNTIYF. The CDR3 region has the DNA TGTGCCAGCAGGCGACTTGACTCTGGAAACACCATATATTTT.